This T cell receptor (beta chain) was captured in a study of technical replicates of blood from several donors. This table comes from immunoSEQ multiplex PCR, and its TCRdb copy is limited to in-frame clones, with some not included. The sample yields roughly 72,000 clones, approximately 94% seen once. Sequenced sample: T cells isolated from PBMCs. This sequence was found in a human donor in good health.

This CDR3 reads CAARGGTSGSYEQYF. The CDR3 nucleotides are TGTGCCGCGCGCGGTGGGACTAGCGGGAGCTACGAGCAGTACTTC. This chain connects TRBV10-3 to TRBJ2-7; 14 bases are a match to TRBD2. CDR1 and CDR2 from the germline V gene are ENHRY and SYGVKD. CDR3 length: 15 residues. With 11 bases clipped from V and 3 bases from J, the junction kept 9 bases outside the gene matches.